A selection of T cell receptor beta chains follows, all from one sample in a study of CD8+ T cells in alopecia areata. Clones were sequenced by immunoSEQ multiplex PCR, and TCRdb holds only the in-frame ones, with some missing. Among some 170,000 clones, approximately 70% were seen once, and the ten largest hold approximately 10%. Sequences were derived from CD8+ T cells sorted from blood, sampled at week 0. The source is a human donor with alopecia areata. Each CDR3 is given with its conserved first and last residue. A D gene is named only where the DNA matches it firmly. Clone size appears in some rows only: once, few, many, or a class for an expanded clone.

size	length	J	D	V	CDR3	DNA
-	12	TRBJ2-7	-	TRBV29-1	CSVTGSTYEQYF	TGCAGCGTTACAGGTTCTACCTACGAGCAGTACTTC
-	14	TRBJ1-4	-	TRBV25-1	CASSYSSLREKLFF	TGTGCCAGCAGTTATAGCAGTCTCAGGGAAAAACTGTTTTTT
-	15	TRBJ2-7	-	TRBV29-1	CSVEGGQDSSYEQYF	TGCAGCGTTGAAGGGGGGCAGGATAGCTCCTACGAGCAGTACTTC
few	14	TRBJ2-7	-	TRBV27	CASSEDRAGYEQYF	TGTGCCAGCAGTGAAGACAGGGCGGGGTACGAGCAGTACTTC
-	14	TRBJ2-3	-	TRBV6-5	CASSRGQSTDTQYF	TGTGCCAGCAGCCGCGGACAAAGCACAGATACGCAGTATTTT
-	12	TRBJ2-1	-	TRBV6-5	CASSERGNEQFF	TGTGCCAGCAGTGAAAGGGGGAATGAGCAGTTCTTC
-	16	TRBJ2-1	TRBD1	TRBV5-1	CASSPGQGRVVNEQFF	TGCGCCAGCAGCCCCGGACAGGGAAGGGTGGTCAATGAGCAGTTCTTC
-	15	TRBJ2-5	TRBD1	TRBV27	CASSARDRAGETQYF	TGTGCCAGCAGTGCCAGGGACAGGGCCGGGGAGACCCAGTACTTC
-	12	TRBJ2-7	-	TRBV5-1	CASSLWGDEQYF	TGCGCCAGCAGCTTGTGGGGCGACGAGCAGTACTTC
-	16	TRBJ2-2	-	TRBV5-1	CASCLPSKGNTGELFF	TGCGCCAGCTGTCTTCCCTCTAAAGGGAACACCGGGGAGCTGTTTTTT
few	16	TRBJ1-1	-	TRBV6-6	CASSYSTSPLNTEAFF	TGTGCCAGCAGTTACTCAACATCCCCCCTTAACACTGAAGCTTTCTTT
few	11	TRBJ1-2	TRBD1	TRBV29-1	CSDGTGSGYTF	TGCAGCGACGGGACAGGGTCTGGCTACACCTTC
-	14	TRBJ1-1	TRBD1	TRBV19	CASCLDRGQGGAFF	TGTGCCAGTTGCCTCGACAGGGGGCAAGGAGGAGCTTTCTTT
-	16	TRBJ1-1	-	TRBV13	CASSLGGSITEPEAFF	TGTGCCAGCAGCTTAGGGGGATCTATCACGGAGCCTGAAGCTTTCTTT
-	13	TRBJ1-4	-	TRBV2	CASSEDARNELFF	TGTGCCAGCAGTGAAGACGCTAGAAATGAACTGTTTTTT
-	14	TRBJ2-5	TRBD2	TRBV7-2	CASSKSGGSETQYF	TGTGCCAGCAGCAAAAGCGGGGGCAGCGAGACCCAGTACTTC
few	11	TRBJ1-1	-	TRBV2	CASSAGTEAFF	TGTGCCAGCAGCGCAGGGACTGAAGCTTTCTTT
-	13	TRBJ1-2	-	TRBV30	CAWTIVGNYGYTF	TGTGCCTGGACAATCGTGGGTAACTATGGCTACACCTTC
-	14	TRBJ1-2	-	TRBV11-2	CASRPRQTSHGYTF	TGTGCCAGCAGACCAAGACAGACCTCCCATGGCTACACCTTC
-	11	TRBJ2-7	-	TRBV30	CAWSLQHEQYF	TGTGCCTGGAGTCTCCAACACGAGCAGTACTTC
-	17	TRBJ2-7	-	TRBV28	CASLPTWRNSRLYEQYF	TGTGCCAGCTTACCCACGTGGAGGAACTCAAGGCTCTACGAGCAGTACTTC
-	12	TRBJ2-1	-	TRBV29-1	CSAGDTYNEQFF	TGCAGCGCCGGGGACACTTACAATGAGCAGTTCTTC
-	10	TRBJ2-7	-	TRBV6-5	CASSGTEQYF	TGTGCCAGCAGTGGTACTGAGCAGTACTTC
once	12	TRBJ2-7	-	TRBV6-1	CASSVGSYEQYF	TGTGCCAGCAGTGTCGGGTCTTACGAGCAGTACTTC
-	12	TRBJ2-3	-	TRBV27	CASSLPSDTQYF	TGTGCCAGCAGTTTACCCTCAGATACGCAGTATTTT
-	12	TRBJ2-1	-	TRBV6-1	CASSGIAVEQFF	TGTGCCAGCAGTGGAATAGCCGTTGAGCAGTTCTTC
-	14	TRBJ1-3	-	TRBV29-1	CSVADLSGGYTIYF	TGCAGCGTTGCGGACTTAAGTGGGGGATACACCATATATTTT
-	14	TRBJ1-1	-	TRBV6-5	CASSSDGGGTEAFF	TGTGCCAGCAGTTCGGACGGGGGTGGCACTGAAGCTTTCTTT
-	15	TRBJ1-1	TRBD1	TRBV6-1	CASSTQGIMNTEAFF	TGTGCCAGCAGTACACAGGGGATTATGAACACTGAAGCTTTCTTT
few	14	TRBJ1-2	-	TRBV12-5	CASGNPAGDYGYTF	TGTGCTAGTGGTAACCCAGCGGGGGACTATGGCTACACCTTC
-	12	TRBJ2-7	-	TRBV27	CASSKPGREQYF	TGTGCCAGCAGTAAACCGGGACGCGAGCAGTACTTC
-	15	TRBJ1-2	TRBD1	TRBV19	CASSPGTGGLYGYTF	TGTGCCAGTAGTCCTGGGACAGGGGGCCTCTATGGCTACACCTTC
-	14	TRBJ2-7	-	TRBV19	CAGSIRAATYEQYF	TGTGCCGGTAGTATACGGGCAGCCACCTACGAGCAGTACTTC
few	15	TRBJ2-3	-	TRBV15	CATSDGTDGTDTQYF	TGTGCCACCAGCGACGGGACGGACGGCACAGATACGCAGTATTTT
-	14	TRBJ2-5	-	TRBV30	CAWSVTGRQETQYF	TGTGCCTGGAGTGTTACAGGGCGCCAAGAGACCCAGTACTTC
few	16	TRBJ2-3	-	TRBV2	CASSSIWGAIQDTQYF	TGTGCCAGCAGTTCCATCTGGGGGGCGATCCAAGATACGCAGTATTTT
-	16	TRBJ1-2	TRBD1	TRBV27	CASSLTGTGANYGYTF	TGTGCCAGCAGTTTAACCGGGACAGGGGCGAACTATGGCTACACCTTC
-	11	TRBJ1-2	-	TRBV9	CASNPRDGYTF	TGTGCCAGCAACCCCCGAGATGGCTACACCTTC
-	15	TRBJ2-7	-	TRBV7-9	CASSSGEGAGYEQYF	TGTGCCAGCAGCTCCGGGGAGGGGGCAGGCTACGAGCAGTACTTC
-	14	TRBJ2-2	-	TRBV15	CATSREQVTGELFF	TGTGCCACCAGCAGAGAACAGGTCACCGGGGAGCTGTTTTTT
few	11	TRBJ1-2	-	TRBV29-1	CSVEDSGGYTF	TGCAGCGTTGAGGATTCTGGTGGCTACACCTTC
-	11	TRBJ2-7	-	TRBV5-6	CASRVGFEQYF	TGTGCCAGCAGGGTTGGCTTCGAGCAGTACTTC
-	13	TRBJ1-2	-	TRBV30	CACNPGETYGYTF	TGTGCATGCAACCCCGGAGAGACCTATGGCTACACCTTC
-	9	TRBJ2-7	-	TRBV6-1	CASSKDQYF	TGTGCCAGCAGCAAAGATCAGTACTTC
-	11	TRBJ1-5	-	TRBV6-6	CASSGGQPQHF	TGTGCCAGCTCGGGGGGTCAGCCCCAGCATTTT